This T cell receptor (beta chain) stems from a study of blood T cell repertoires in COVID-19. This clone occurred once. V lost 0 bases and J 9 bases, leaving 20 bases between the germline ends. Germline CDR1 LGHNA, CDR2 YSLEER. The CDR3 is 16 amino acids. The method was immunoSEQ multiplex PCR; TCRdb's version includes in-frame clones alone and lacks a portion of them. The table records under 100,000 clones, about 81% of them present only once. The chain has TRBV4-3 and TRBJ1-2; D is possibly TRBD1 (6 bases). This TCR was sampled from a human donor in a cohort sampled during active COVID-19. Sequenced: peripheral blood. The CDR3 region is CASSQDNRASRESYTF. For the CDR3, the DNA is TGCGCCAGCAGCCAAGACAACAGGGCCTCCAGAGAAAGCTACACCTTC.